Each of the 28 T cell receptor beta chains below was sequenced from the same sample in a study of OX40 agonist ivuxolimab in advanced cancers. The library came from the immunoSEQ multiplex PCR assay. TCRdb obtained this table from immuneACCESS and retained in-frame rearrangements with V and J assigned. These tables miss some clones; where compared with another copy, unresolved V genes account for less than half of the shortfall, and the remainder is unexplained. The sample table lists 40,000 or so clones, less than 90% of them with a count of one. The top ten constitute approximately 5.1% of the sample. Material: CD4+ or CD8+ T cells sorted from blood, obtained in a trial of the OX40 agonist ivuxolimab. Every receptor here comes from an adult with an advanced solid tumor such as melanoma, head and neck, liver or kidney cancer.

This clone occurred a few times. The chain has TRBV14 and TRBJ1-1, with D tentatively TRBD1 (5 bases). The CDR3 has 13 amino acids. Germline V gene lookup returns CDR1 SGHDN and CDR2 FVKESK. V was clipped by 4 bases and J by 4 bases, with 10 bases between them. The DNA of the CDR3 is TGTGCCAGCAGCCTTCAGGGAGGCACTGAAGCTTTCTTT. Its protein is CASSLQGGTEAFF.

This chain uses TRBV6-5 with TRBJ1-1; unclear D gene. The V gene lost 0 bases and the J gene lost 0 bases, with 8 bases spanning the gap. The CDR3 covers 15 residues. The V gene's germline CDR1 is MNHEY and CDR2 SVGAGI. Here the CDR3 reads CASSYSRNVNTEAFF. CDR3 DNA sequence: TGTGCCAGCAGTTACTCGAGAAATGTGAACACTGAAGCTTTCTTT.

The V call is TRBV5-1, the J call TRBJ2-5; possibly TRBD2 for D (6 bases). Germline-derived CDR1 and CDR2 are SGHRS and YFSETQ. Deletions cut 2 bases from V and 3 bases from J, with 14 bases between. This CDR3 region has 15 residues. CDR3 sequence reads: CASSFTSRKEETQYF. CDR3 nucleotide sequence: TGCGCCAGCAGCTTCACTAGCAGGAAAGAAGAGACCCAGTACTTC.

The chain uses TRBV15 and TRBJ2-7; TRBD2 agrees at 14 bases. V dropped 3 bases and J dropped 6; count of bases not matched to a gene: 13. CDR1 and CDR2 from the germline V gene are LNHNV and YYDKDF (reference sequence). The CDR3 contains 18 residues. Here the CDR3 DNA reads TGTGCCACCAGCAGTGGGACTAGCGGGAGCGCCTCGGGATTCGAGCAGTACTTC. Translated, it gives CATSSGTSGSASGFEQYF.

The genes are TRBV29-1 and TRBJ2-2; 14 bases are a match to TRBD2. The CDR3 covers 16 residues. In germline, CDR1 is SQVTM, CDR2 ANQGSEA. Trimming took 6 bases from V and 4 from J; bases not matched to a gene: 7. This chain's CDR3 is CSVLGLAGVGTGELFF. The CDR3 nucleotides read TGCAGCGTGCTGGGACTAGCGGGAGTTGGCACCGGGGAGCTGTTTTTT.

This chain joins TRBV6-1 and TRBJ2-2; D remains ambiguous. With 4 bases removed from V and 5 bases from J, the gap between germline ends came to 11 bases. Germline-derived CDR1 and CDR2 are MNHNS and SASEGT. This CDR3 contains 14 residues. The CDR3, as DNA: TGTGCCAGCAGTGCAATAACCCTAACCGGGGAGCTGTTTTTT. The encoded protein is CASSAITLTGELFF.

This chain connects TRBV9 to TRBJ2-7, with a possible D match to TRBD2 (5 bases). The V and J ends lost 0 bases and 2 bases respectively, with 9 bases between them. The length of the CDR3 is 14 residues. Per germline, CDR1 SGDLS and CDR2 YYNGEE. Here the CDR3 DNA reads TGTGCCAGCAGCGTAGCCGGGAAGGCCTACGAGCAGTACTTC. Amino acids: CASSVAGKAYEQYF.

The V and J genes are TRBV7-9 and TRBJ1-5, with D hard to call. Trimming left V 1 base short and J 7 bases short, with 11 bases between. This CDR3 is 14 amino acids long. The V gene's germline CDR1 is SEHNR and CDR2 FQNEAQ (reference sequence). Here the CDR3 reads CASSLGSNSQPQHF. CDR3 nucleotide sequence: TGTGCCAGCAGCTTAGGCTCCAATTCCCAGCCCCAGCATTTT.

V gene TRBV18 combines with J gene TRBJ1-1; D is possibly TRBD1 (5 bases). CDR3 length equals 14 residues. The germline V and J ends were trimmed by 6 bases and 1 base, with 12 bases remaining between them. The germline V gene has CDR1 KGHSH and CDR2 LQKENI. This CDR3 reads CASSTTGQNTEAFF. CDR3 DNA: TGTGCCAGCTCGACTACCGGACAGAACACTGAAGCTTTCTTT. Complete variable domain (other parts from reference TRBV18 and TRBJ1-1): NAGVMQNPRHLVRRRGQEARLRCSPMKGHSHVYWYRQLPEEGLKFMVYLQKENIIDESGMPKERFSAEFPKEGPSILRIQQVVRGDSAAYFCASSTTGQNTEAFFGQGTRLTVV.

V and J are TRBV11-3 and TRBJ2-1; D is ambiguous. The CDR3 extends over 15 amino acids. The V gene lost 5 bases and the J gene lost 5 bases, with 16 bases spanning the gap. Germline V lookup: CDR1 SGHNT, CDR2 YENEEA. CDR3 bases: TGTGCCAGCAGCATACGATCTGGGCGTCACAATGAGCAGTTCTTC. This sequence encodes CASSIRSGRHNEQFF.

The chain employs TRBV19 and TRBJ1-1; TRBD1 matches at 11 bases. Germline CDR1 is LNHDA and CDR2 is SQIVND (reference sequence). V shed 7 bases and J 4 bases; nucleotides not matched to a gene: 11. The CDR3 covers 16 residues. CDR3 nucleotides: TGTGCCAGTAAAAGGACAGGGGGCTCCAGGGGCACTGAAGCTTTCTTT. Protein product: CASKRTGGSRGTEAFF.

This chain joins TRBV27 and TRBJ2-7; tentative D call: TRBD2 (6 bases). From germline, CDR1 is MNHEY and CDR2 SMNVEV (reference sequence). The CDR3 is made up of 16 amino acids. Trimming pared 1 base from V and 7 bases from J, leaving 20 bases between. The CDR3 sequence: CASSLLVSGTLREQYF. CDR3 bases: TGTGCCAGCAGTTTATTGGTTAGCGGAACTCTCCGGGAGCAGTACTTC.

The chain is built from TRBV6-5 and TRBJ2-2, with D perhaps matching TRBD2 (5 bases). The CDR3 totals 16 residues. V shed 0 bases and J shed 4 bases, with 12 bases lying between them. Per germline, CDR1 MNHEY and CDR2 SVGAGI. DNA for the CDR3: TGTGCCAGCAGTTACTCAGGACTCCGCTTCACCGGGGAGCTGTTTTTT. It translates to CASSYSGLRFTGELFF.

This clone was seen a handful of times. The V call is TRBV19, the J call TRBJ2-1; no reliable D call. V lost 5 bases and J lost 10, with 15 bases in between. CDR1 is LNHDA, CDR2 SQIVND, per germline (reference sequence). The CDR3 runs 13 residues. CDR3 sequence reads: CASSPPPLLEQFF. In nucleotides, the CDR3 is TGTGCCAGTAGTCCACCTCCCCTGTTGGAGCAGTTCTTC.

The V call is TRBV30, the J call TRBJ1-6; no reliable D call. The CDR3 extends over 12 amino acids. In germline, CDR1 is GTSNPN, CDR2 SVGIG (reference sequence). V dropped 5 bases and J dropped 9 bases, with 11 bases sitting between them. The chain's CDR3 is CAWDANLSPLHF. The CDR3 region has the DNA TGTGCCTGGGATGCAAATCTTTCACCCCTCCACTTT. Supplemented by reference TRBV30 and TRBJ1-6, the full variable domain reads SQTIHQWPATLVQPVGSPLSLECTVEGTSNPNLYWYRQAAGRGLQLLFYSVGIGQISSEVPQNLSASRPQDRQFILSSKKLLLSDSGFYLCAWDANLSPLHFGNGTRLTVT.

V gene TRBV5-6 combines with J gene TRBJ1-1; no firm D call. The CDR3 contains 14 residues. With 4 bases removed from V and 2 bases from J, the gap between germline ends came to 12 bases. Looked up from germline, CDR1 is SGHDT and CDR2 is YYEEEE. As DNA, the CDR3 is TGTGCCAGCAGCCTGGGGAGGGTAAACACTGAAGCTTTCTTT. Amino acids: CASSLGRVNTEAFF. The full variable domain, rest sourced from reference TRBV5-6 and TRBJ1-1, is DAGVTQSPTHLIKTRGQQVTLRCSPKSGHDTVSWYQQALGQGPQFIFQYYEEEERQRGNFPDRFSGHQFPNYSSELNVNALLLGDSALYLCASSLGRVNTEAFFGQGTRLTVV.

V is TRBV6-5 and J is TRBJ2-7, with a possible D match to TRBD1 (5 bases). Germline V gene data show CDR1 as MNHEY and CDR2 as SVGAGI. The ends were cut back, 0 bases at V and 2 bases at J, with 8 bases in the middle. CDR3 length: 14 amino acids. CDR3 coding DNA: TGTGCCAGCAGTTACTCGCTAGGGGCCTACGAGCAGTACTTC. Its translation is CASSYSLGAYEQYF.

The table lists this clone with a count of one. This chain joins TRBV6-6 and TRBJ1-5; the D gene is possibly TRBD1 (6 bases). V shed 5 bases and J shed 12 bases, with 17 bases lying between them. The CDR3 consists of 13 residues. The germline V gene encodes CDR1 MNHNY and CDR2 SVGAGI (reference sequence). This chain's CDR3 is CASSGTGISSQHF. CDR3 bases: TGTGCCAGCAGTGGAACAGGGATCTCAAGCCAGCATTTT.

This rearrangement joins TRBV2 to TRBJ2-1; D is perhaps TRBD2 (7 bases). The germline V gene encodes CDR1 SNHLY and CDR2 FYNNEI. CDR3 size: 14 residues. Trimming left V 10 bases short and J 8 bases short, with 21 bases between. The CDR3 here is CATSPKGGMDEQFF. The DNA of the CDR3 is TGTGCCACCTCGCCGAAGGGGGGGATGGATGAGCAGTTCTTC.

The chain carries TRBV11-2 and TRBJ1-5; D is unclear. Germline CDR1 and CDR2: SGHAT and FQNNGV. The CDR3 is made up of 13 amino acids. V gave up 5 bases and J gave up 2 bases, with 7 bases separating them. The CDR3 loop reads CASSHRGNQPQHF. The CDR3 DNA is TGTGCCAGCAGCCATAGAGGCAATCAGCCCCAGCATTTT. The variable domain in full, with the rest retrieved from reference TRBV11-2 and TRBJ1-5, is EAGVAQSPRYKIIEKRQSVAFWCNPISGHATLYWYQQILGQGPKLLIQFQNNGVVDDSQLPKDRFSAERLKGVDSTLKIQPAKLEDSAVYLCASSHRGNQPQHFGDGTRLSIL.

This sequence joins TRBV6-6 and TRBJ1-1; no reliable D call. The CDR3 consists of 13 residues. V lost 6 bases to trimming and J lost 0 bases, with 8 bases between them. Germline V CDR1 and CDR2: MNHNY, SVGAGI (reference sequence). The CDR3 sequence is CASSLQLNTEAFF. The CDR3 DNA follows: TGTGCCAGCAGCCTCCAATTGAACACTGAAGCTTTCTTT.

The rearrangement uses TRBV5-1 and TRBJ1-3; D is unresolved. The germline gives CDR1 SGHRS, CDR2 YFSETQ. V was pared by 0 bases and J by 4 bases, with 5 bases between. This CDR3 is 13 amino acids long. The CDR3 DNA sequence: TGCGCCAGCAGCTTGGGTGGAGGAAACACCATATATTTT. It is translated as CASSLGGGNTIYF.

V gene TRBV30 combines with J gene TRBJ2-1, with a tentative D call TRBD2 (6 bases). The CDR3 loop spans 14 amino acids. With 0 bases removed from V and 9 bases from J, the gap between germline ends came to 15 bases. Germline V gene lookup returns CDR1 GTSNPN and CDR2 SVGIG (reference sequence). The DNA for the CDR3 is TGTGCCTGGAGTGTACTTTTAGGAGCGGGTGAGCAGTTCTTC. Translation: CAWSVLLGAGEQFF.

This clone has just one count. The chain joins TRBV6-6 to TRBJ1-1, with a weak D call TRBD1 (6 bases). Trimming removed 4 bases from V and 3 bases from J, with 9 bases in between. CDR3 length: 13 amino acids. CDR1 is MNHNY, CDR2 SVGAGI, per germline (reference sequence). CDR3 nucleotides: TGTGCCAGCAGTTTCAGGGGATACACTGAAGCTTTCTTT. It yields the protein CASSFRGYTEAFF.

V gene TRBV27 combines with J gene TRBJ2-3, with D hard to call. Germline-derived CDR1 and CDR2 are MNHEY and SMNVEV (reference sequence). Trimming removed 2 bases from V and 8 bases from J, with 5 bases in between. This CDR3 is built from 11 residues. Here the CDR3 DNA reads TGTGCCAGCAGTTTAAGAAGTACGCAGTATTTT. Translated: CASSLRSTQYF.

The V gene is TRBV5-4, the J gene TRBJ2-5; a possible D gene is TRBD2 (6 bases). The CDR3 loop spans 14 amino acids. V dropped 0 bases and J dropped 1 base, with 7 bases sitting between them. Looked up from germline, CDR1 is SGHNT and CDR2 is YYREEE (reference sequence). This CDR3 reads CASSLGRGQETQYF. The CDR3 DNA reads as TGTGCCAGCAGCTTGGGGCGGGGCCAAGAGACCCAGTACTTC.

The CDR3 spells CASSPIGSNEQFF. The CDR3 nucleotides read TGTGCCAGCAGCCCCATCGGCAGCAATGAGCAGTTCTTC. The J gene is TRBJ2-1, the V gene TRBV6-5; no firm D call. Trimming cost V 6 bases and J 6 bases, with 12 bases left between them. Germline V gene lookup returns CDR1 MNHEY and CDR2 SVGAGI. CDR3 length equals 13 residues.

This clone was observed a handful of times. V gene TRBV18 combines with J gene TRBJ2-7; 7 positions agree with TRBD1. Germline CDR1 KGHSH, CDR2 LQKENI. The CDR3 runs 15 residues. V lost 6 bases, J lost 7 bases, and 15 bases stayed unmatched. The CDR3 coding sequence is TGTGCCAGCTCCCCTCCAGGGGGTCAGACCTGGGAGCAGTACTTC. Protein sequence: CASSPPGGQTWEQYF.